The rows below give T cell receptor beta chains drawn from one sample of a study of T-cell memory formation after mild COVID-19. Each CDR3 protein is one row after TCRdb ran MiXCR on the 5' RACE reads. The table has about 140,000 distinct CDR3 sequences, 11% to 15% seen once; the top ten hold around 28%. The sequencing input was PBMCs or a T cell subset sorted from them (not recorded which). The source of these receptors is an adult woman who had mild COVID-19 (a few samples of this study predate the infection). Cell type and time point are not known. CDR3s include the opening cysteine and the closing phenylalanine or tryptophan. D genes are given only for firm matches. The size entry is marked missing in some rows and otherwise reads once, few, many or a size class.

TRBJ2-2 | TRBV6-1 | - | - | CASSFWEEADTGELFF | TGTGCCAGCAGTTTTTGGGAGGAGGCGGACACCGGGGAGCTGTTTTTT
TRBJ2-5 | TRBV11-2 | TRBD1 | - | CASSLTGWETQYF | TGTGCCAGCAGCTTGACAGGGTGGGAGACCCAGTACTTC
TRBJ2-2 | TRBV18 | TRBD1 | - | CASSPIRDSLTGELFF | TGTGCCAGCTCACCGATCCGGGACAGTCTCACCGGGGAGCTGTTTTTT
TRBJ1-1 | TRBV19 | - | - | CASTWHGGSNTEAFF | TGTGCCAGTACCTGGCATGGGGGGTCTAACACTGAAGCTTTCTTT
TRBJ1-6 | TRBV19 | - | - | CASSIGSGGDSPLHF | TGTGCCAGTAGTATCGGTTCCGGGGGCGATTCACCCCTCCACTTT
TRBJ1-1 | TRBV7-8 | TRBD1 | - | CASSLVAGGYTEAFF | TGTGCCAGCAGCTTAGTAGCAGGGGGCTACACTGAAGCTTTCTTT
TRBJ2-5 | TRBV12-3/TRBV12-4 | TRBD2 | many | CASRPWASGRQETQYF | TGTGCCAGCAGACCTTGGGCTAGCGGGCGCCAAGAGACCCAGTACTTC
TRBJ2-1 | TRBV7-8 | - | few | CASSLGKGVDKIF | TGTGCCAGCAGCTTAGGGAAGGGGGTCGACAAGATCTTC
TRBJ2-2 | TRBV7-9 | - | few | CASSHERAGELFF | TGTGCCAGCAGCCATGAACGGGCCGGGGAGCTGTTTTTT
TRBJ1-5 | TRBV20-1 | - | - | CSARDADYSNQPQHF | TGCAGTGCGAGGGACGCCGATTATAGCAATCAGCCCCAGCATTTT
TRBJ2-7 | TRBV20-1 | TRBD2 | many | CSARSLAGWEQYF | TGCAGTGCTAGATCCCTAGCGGGGTGGGAGCAGTACTTC
TRBJ1-2 | TRBV5-6 | TRBD1 | few | CASSLPGQLTYGYTF | TGTGCCAGCAGCTTGCCGGGACAGTTAACCTATGGCTACACCTTC
TRBJ2-3 | TRBV7-9 | TRBD2 | - | CASSYGLAGTDTQYF | TGTGCCAGCAGCTACGGACTAGCGGGCACAGATACGCAGTATTTT
TRBJ2-2 | TRBV9 | - | - | CASSVAAGELFF | TGTGCCAGCAGCGTAGCAGCCGGGGAGCTGTTTTTT
TRBJ2-1 | TRBV7-2 | TRBD2 | many | CASSLWGGREYNEQFF | TGTGCCAGCAGCTTATGGGGCGGGAGGGAGTACAATGAGCAGTTCTTC
TRBJ2-7 | TRBV5-1 | - | - | CASSLVGKENEQYF | TGCGCCAGCAGCTTGGTAGGGAAAGAAAACGAGCAGTACTTC
TRBJ2-7 | TRBV2 | - | - | CASSEFDPSWTYEQYF | TGTGCCAGCAGTGAATTCGATCCGTCGTGGACCTACGAGCAGTACTTC
TRBJ1-6 | TRBV12-3/TRBV12-4 | - | - | CASSPGQYNGSPLHF | TGTGCCAGCAGCCCGGGACAATATAATGGATCACCCCTCCACTTT
TRBJ2-3 | TRBV5-4 | - | few | CASTLSPGTDTQYF | TGTGCCAGCACGCTATCCCCTGGCACAGATACGCAGTATTTT
TRBJ2-7 | TRBV6-1 | TRBD1 | few | CASSEIIGTGSDEQYF | TGTGCCAGCAGTGAAATAATCGGGACAGGGAGCGACGAGCAGTACTTC
TRBJ2-1 | TRBV12-3/TRBV12-4 | - | - | CASRGSAGGDNEQFF | TGTGCCAGCAGGGGTAGCGCCGGTGGAGACAATGAGCAGTTCTTC
TRBJ2-3 | TRBV9 | - | - | CASSAGWIGTDTQYF | TGTGCCAGCAGTGCGGGATGGATCGGCACAGATACGCAGTATTTT
TRBJ1-3 | TRBV20-1 | - | many | CSARGNTIYF | TGCAGTGCTCGTGGAAACACCATATATTTT
TRBJ2-7 | TRBV9 | - | few | CASSPGGRLYEQYF | TGTGCCAGCAGCCCGGGGGGCCGGTTATACGAGCAGTACTTC
TRBJ1-6 | TRBV27 | - | few | CASSLGAASPLHF | TGTGCCAGCAGTTTAGGGGCAGCTTCACCCCTCCACTTT
TRBJ1-1 | TRBV29-1 | - | few | CSVGGLNTEAFF | TGCAGCGTTGGCGGATTGAACACTGAAGCTTTCTTT
TRBJ2-2 | TRBV15 | - | few | CATGGTGELFF | TGTGCCACCGGGGGGACCGGGGAGCTGTTTTTT
TRBJ2-7 | TRBV12-3/TRBV12-4 | TRBD2 | once | CASSLSKGTSGFPGLYEQYF | TGTGCCAGCAGTTTGTCAAAGGGGACTAGCGGGTTCCCCGGCCTCTACGAGCAGTACTTC
TRBJ2-3 | TRBV6-6 | - | many | CASTLWSGGTDTQYF | TGTGCCAGCACTCTCTGGAGTGGCGGCACAGATACGCAGTATTTT
TRBJ2-7 | TRBV12-3/TRBV12-4 | - | few | CASSFLGDLPRYEQYF | TGTGCCAGCAGTTTTCTTGGTGACTTGCCCCGCTACGAGCAGTACTTC
TRBJ2-3 | TRBV5-6 | TRBD1 | few | CASSFVDRVGSEDTQYF | TGTGCCAGCAGCTTTGTCGACAGGGTCGGCTCTGAGGATACGCAGTATTTT
TRBJ2-1 | TRBV7-9 | - | many | CASSFSGSSYNEQFF | TGTGCCAGCAGCTTTAGCGGCAGCTCCTACAATGAGCAGTTCTTC
TRBJ2-1 | TRBV9 | - | - | CASSVGRLGVQGGNEQFF | TGTGCCAGCAGCGTAGGGCGTCTGGGCGTCCAAGGGGGGAATGAGCAGTTCTTC
TRBJ2-2 | TRBV7-6 | - | - | CASSSPEIGAGELFF | TGTGCCAGCAGCTCGCCTGAGATTGGGGCCGGGGAGCTGTTTTTT
TRBJ2-3 | TRBV9 | - | few | CASSPGDPTDTQYF | TGTGCCAGCAGCCCCGGGGACCCCACAGATACGCAGTATTTT
TRBJ1-5 | TRBV12-3/TRBV12-4 | - | few | CASSFLVVEPQHF | TGTGCCAGCAGTTTTCTTGTTGTGGAGCCCCAGCATTTT
TRBJ2-3 | TRBV15 | TRBD2 | few | CAFSGRDTDTQYF | TGTGCCTTTAGCGGGAGGGACACAGATACGCAGTATTTT
TRBJ2-7 | TRBV4-1 | - | - | CASSPRGGPGSYEQYF | TGCGCCAGCAGCCCGAGGGGCGGCCCAGGGTCCTACGAGCAGTACTTC
TRBJ2-3 | TRBV19 | - | - | CASSIDLGPTDTQYF | TGTGCCAGTAGTATAGATCTGGGACCGACAGATACGCAGTATTTT
TRBJ2-2 | TRBV6-6 | - | - | CASSYFSPNTGELFF | TGTGCCAGCAGTTATTTCAGTCCGAACACCGGGGAGCTGTTTTTT
TRBJ1-1 | TRBV4-1 | - | - | CASSQMNTEAFF | TGCGCCAGCAGTCAGATGAACACTGAAGCTTTCTTT
TRBJ2-1 | TRBV7-9 | TRBD1 | many | CASSVMGQLLQNEQFF | TGTGCCAGCAGCGTTATGGGACAGCTACTCCAGAATGAGCAGTTCTTC
TRBJ1-1 | TRBV5-1 | - | many | CASTPGVGTEAFF | TGCGCCAGCACCCCCGGGGTAGGCACTGAAGCTTTCTTT
TRBJ1-1 | TRBV4-1 | TRBD1 | few | CASSQTPTGGGWGTEAFF | TGCGCCAGCAGCCAGACCCCGACAGGGGGGGGTTGGGGCACTGAAGCTTTCTTT
TRBJ2-7 | TRBV3-1 | - | few | CASSQLSGLLYEQYF | TGTGCCAGCAGCCAACTCAGCGGACTACTATACGAGCAGTACTTC
TRBJ2-1 | TRBV6-1 | - | few | CASTGPALGNEQFF | TGTGCCAGCACTGGACCAGCCTTAGGCAATGAGCAGTTCTTC